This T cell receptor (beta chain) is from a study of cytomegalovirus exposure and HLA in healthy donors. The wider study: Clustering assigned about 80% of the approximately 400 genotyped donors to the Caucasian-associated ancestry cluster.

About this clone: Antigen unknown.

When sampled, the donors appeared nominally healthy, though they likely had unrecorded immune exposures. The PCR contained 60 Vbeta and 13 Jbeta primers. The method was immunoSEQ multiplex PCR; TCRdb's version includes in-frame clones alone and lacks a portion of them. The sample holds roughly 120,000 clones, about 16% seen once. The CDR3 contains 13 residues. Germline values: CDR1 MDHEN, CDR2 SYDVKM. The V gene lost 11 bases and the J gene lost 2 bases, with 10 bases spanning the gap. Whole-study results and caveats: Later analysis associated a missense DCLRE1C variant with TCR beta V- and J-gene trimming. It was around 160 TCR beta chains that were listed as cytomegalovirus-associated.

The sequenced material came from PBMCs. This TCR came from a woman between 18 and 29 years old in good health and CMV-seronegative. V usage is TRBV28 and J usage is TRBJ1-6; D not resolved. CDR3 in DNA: TGTGCCTCTACGGGTGCCTATAATTCACCCCTCCACTTT. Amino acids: CASTGAYNSPLHF.